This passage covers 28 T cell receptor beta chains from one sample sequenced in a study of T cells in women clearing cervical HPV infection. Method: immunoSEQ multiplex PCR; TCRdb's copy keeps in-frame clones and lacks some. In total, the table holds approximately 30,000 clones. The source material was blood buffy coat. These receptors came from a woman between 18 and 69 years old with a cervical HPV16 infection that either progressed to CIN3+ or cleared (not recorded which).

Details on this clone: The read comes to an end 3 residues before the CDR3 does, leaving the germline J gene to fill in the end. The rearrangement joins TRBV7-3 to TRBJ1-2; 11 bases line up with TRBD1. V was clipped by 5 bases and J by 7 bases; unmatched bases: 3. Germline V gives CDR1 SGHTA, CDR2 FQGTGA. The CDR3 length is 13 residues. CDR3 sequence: CASSNGQGAGYTF. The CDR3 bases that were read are TGTGCCAGCAGCAACGGACAGGGGGCTGGC.

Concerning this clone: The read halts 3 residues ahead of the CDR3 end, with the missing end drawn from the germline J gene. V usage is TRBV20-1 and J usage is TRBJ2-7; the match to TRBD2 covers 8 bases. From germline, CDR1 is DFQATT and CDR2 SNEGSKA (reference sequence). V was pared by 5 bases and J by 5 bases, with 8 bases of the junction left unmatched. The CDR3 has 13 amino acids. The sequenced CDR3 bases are TGCAGTGCTTTGAATGTAGCGGGGCACGAG. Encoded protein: CSALNVAGHE. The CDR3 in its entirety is CSALNVAGHEQYF.

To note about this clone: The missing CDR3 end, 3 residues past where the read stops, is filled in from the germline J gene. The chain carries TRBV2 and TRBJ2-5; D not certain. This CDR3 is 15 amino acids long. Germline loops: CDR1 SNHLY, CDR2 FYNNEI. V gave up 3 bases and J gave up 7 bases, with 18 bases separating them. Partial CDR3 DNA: TGTGCCAGCAGTGACTACTCACTCGCTCGGGTGACC. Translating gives CASSDYSLARVT. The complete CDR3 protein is CASSDYSLARVTQYF.

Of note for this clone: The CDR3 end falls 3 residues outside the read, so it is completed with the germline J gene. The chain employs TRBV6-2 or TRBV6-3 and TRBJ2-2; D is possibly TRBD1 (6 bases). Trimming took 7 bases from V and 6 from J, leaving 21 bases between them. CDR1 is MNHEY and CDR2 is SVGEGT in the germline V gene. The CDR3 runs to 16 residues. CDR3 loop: CASKRGPNRAAGELFF. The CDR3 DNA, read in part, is TGTGCCAGCAAAAGGGGACCAAACAGGGCGGCCGGGGAG.

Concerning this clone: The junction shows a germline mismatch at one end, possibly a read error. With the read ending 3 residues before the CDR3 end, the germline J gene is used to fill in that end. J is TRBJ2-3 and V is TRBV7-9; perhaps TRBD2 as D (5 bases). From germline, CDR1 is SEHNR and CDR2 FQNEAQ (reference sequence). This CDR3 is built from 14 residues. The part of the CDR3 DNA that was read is TGTGCCAGCAGCTTCAGCGGACCCACAGATGCG. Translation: CASSFSGPTDA. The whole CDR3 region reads CASSFSGPTDAQYF.

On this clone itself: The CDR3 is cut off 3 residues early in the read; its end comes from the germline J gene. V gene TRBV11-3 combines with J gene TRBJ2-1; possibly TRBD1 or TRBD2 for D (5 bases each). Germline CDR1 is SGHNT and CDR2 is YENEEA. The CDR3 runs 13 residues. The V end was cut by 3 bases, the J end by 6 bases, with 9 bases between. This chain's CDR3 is CASSLAGSNEQFF. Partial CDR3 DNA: TGTGCCAGCAGCTTGGCAGGGAGCAATGAG.

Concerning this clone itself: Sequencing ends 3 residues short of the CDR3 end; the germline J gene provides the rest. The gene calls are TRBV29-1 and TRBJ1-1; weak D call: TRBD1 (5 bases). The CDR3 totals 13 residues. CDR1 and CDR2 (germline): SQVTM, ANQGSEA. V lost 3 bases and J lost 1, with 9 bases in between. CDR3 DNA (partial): TGCAGCGTTGAGCAGGGCAAGAACACTGAA. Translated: CSVEQGKNTE. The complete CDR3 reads CSVEQGKNTEAFF.

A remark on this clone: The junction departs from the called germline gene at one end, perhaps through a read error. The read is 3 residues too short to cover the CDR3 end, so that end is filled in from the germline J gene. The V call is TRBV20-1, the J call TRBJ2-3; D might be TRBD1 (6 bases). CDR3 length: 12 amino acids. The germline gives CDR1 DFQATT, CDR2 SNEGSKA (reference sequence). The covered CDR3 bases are TGCAGTGCTAAACACAGGGCAGAGACG. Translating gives CSAKHRAET. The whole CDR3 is CSAKHRAETQYF.

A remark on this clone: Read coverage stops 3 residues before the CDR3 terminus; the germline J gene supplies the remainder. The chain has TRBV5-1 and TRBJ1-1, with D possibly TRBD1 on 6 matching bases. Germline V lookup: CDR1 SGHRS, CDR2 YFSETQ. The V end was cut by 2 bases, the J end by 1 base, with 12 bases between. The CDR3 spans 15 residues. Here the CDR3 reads CASSFGQPGNTEAFF. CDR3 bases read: TGCGCCAGCAGCTTTGGACAGCCCGGGAACACTGAA.

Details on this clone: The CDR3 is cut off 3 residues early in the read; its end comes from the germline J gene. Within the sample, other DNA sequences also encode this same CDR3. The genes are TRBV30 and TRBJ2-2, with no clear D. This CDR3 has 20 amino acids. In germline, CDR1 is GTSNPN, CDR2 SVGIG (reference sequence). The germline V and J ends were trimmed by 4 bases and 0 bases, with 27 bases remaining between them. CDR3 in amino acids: CAWTPKSPRASLSNTGELFF. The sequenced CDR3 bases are TGTGCCTGGACCCCCAAATCCCCCCGAGCCTCCCTCTCGAACACCGGGGAG.

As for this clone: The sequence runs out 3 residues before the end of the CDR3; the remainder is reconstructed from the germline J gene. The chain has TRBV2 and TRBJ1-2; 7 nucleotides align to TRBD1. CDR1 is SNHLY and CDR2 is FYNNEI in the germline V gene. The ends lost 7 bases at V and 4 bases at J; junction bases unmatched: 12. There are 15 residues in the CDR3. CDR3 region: CASTADTRGSYGYTF. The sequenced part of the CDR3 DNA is TGTGCCAGCACCGCGGATACCAGGGGGTCCTATGGC.

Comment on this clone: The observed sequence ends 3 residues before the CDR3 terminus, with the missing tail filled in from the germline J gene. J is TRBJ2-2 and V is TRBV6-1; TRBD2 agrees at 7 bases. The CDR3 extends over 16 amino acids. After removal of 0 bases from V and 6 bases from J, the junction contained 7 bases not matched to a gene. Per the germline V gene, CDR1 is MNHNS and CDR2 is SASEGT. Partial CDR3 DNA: TGTGCCAGCAGTGAAGCTGCACTAGCGAGAGCCGGGGAG. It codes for CASSEAALARAGE. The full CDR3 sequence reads CASSEAALARAGELFF.

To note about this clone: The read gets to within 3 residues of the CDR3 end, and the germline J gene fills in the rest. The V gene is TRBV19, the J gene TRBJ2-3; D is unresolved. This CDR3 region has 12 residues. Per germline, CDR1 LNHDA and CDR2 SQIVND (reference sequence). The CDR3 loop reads CASSIPLQPQYF. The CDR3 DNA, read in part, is TGTGCCAGTAGTATTCCCCTACAGCCG.

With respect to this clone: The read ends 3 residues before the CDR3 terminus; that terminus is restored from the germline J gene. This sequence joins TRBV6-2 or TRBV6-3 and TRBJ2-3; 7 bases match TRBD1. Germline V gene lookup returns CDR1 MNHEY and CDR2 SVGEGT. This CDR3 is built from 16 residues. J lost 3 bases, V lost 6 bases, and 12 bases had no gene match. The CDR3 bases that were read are TGTGCCAGCAGCCGCCGGACAGGAATCGTTACAGATACG. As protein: CASSRRTGIVTDT. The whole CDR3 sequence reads CASSRRTGIVTDTQYF.

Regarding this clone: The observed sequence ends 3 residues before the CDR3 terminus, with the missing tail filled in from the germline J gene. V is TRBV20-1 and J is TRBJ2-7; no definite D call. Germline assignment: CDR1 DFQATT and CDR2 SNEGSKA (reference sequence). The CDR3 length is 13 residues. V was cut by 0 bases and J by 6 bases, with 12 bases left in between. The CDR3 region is CSAREGAAREQYF. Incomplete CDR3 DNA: TGCAGTGCTAGAGAGGGCGCAGCTCGCGAG.

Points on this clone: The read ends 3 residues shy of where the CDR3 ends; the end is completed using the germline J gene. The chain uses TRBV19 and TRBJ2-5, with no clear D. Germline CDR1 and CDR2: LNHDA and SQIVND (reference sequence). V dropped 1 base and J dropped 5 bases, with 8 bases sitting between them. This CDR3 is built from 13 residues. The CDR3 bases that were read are TGTGCCAGTAGTATAGTATTAAGGGAGACC. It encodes CASSIVLRET. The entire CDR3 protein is CASSIVLRETQYF.

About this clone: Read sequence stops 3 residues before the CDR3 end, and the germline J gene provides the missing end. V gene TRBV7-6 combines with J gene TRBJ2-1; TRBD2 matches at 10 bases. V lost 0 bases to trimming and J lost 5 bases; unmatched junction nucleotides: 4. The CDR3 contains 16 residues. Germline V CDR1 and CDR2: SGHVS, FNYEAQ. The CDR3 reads CASSLARLAGNNEQFF. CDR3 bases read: TGTGCCAGCAGCTTAGCGCGACTAGCGGGCAACAATGAG.

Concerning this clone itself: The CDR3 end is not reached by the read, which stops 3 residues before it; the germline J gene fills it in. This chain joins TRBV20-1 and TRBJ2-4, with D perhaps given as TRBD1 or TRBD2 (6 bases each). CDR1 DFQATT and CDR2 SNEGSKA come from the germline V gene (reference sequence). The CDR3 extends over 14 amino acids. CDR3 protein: CSARDPGEVYGQYF. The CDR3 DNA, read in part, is TGCAGTGCTAGAGATCCAGGGGAGGTTTATGGT.

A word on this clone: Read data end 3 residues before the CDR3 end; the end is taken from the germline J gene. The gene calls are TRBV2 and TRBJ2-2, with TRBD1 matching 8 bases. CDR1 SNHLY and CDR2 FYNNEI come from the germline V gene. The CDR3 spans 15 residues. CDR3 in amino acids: CASSEGRQGNSPLFF. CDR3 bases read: TGTGCCAGCAGTGAAGGAAGACAGGGGAATTCACCG.

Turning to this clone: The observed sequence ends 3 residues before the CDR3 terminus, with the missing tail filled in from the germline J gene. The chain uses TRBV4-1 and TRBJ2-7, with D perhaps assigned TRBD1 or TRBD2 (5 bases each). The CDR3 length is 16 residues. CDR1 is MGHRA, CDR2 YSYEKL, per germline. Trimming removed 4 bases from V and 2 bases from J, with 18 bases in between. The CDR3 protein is CASSRPMRGPPYEQYF. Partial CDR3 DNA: TGCGCCAGCAGCCGGCCCATGAGGGGCCCCCCCTACGAG.

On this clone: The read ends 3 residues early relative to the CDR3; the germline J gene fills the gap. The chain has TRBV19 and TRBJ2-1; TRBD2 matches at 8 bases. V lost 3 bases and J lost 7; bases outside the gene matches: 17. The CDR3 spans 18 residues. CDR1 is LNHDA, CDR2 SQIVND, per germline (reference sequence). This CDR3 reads CASSMVGPRGLARNEQFF. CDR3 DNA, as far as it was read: TGTGCCAGTAGTATGGTGGGACCCCGAGGACTAGCTCGGAATGAG.

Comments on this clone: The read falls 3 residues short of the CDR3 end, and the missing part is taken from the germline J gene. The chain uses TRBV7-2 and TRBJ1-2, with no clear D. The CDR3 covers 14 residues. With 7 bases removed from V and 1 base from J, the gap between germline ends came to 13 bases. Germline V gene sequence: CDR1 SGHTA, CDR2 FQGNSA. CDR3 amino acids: CASTETYSNYGYTF. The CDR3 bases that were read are TGTGCCAGCACCGAGACCTACAGTAACTATGGC.

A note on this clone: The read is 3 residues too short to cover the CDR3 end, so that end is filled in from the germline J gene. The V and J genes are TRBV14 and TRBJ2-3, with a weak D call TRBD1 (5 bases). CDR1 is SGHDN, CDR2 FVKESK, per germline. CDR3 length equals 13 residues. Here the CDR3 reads CASSAQVLGTQYF. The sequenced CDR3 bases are TGTGCCAGCAGCGCACAGGTCTTGGGGACG.

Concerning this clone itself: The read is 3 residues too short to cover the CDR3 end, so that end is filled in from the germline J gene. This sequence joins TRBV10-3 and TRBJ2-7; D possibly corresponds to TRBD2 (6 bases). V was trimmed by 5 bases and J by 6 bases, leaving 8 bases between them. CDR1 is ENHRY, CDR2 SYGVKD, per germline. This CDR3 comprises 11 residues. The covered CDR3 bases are TGTGCCATCAGTCCCGGGGGCGAG. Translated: CAISPGGE. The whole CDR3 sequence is CAISPGGEQYF.

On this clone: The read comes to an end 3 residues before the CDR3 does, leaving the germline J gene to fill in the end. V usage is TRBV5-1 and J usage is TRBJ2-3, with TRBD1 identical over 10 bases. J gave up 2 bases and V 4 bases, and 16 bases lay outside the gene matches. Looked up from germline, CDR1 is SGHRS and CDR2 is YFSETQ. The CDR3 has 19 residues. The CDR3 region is CASSTTPGQGSYSTDTQYF. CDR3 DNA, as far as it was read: TGCGCCAGCAGCACCACACCGGGACAGGGGTCTTACTCCACAGATACG.

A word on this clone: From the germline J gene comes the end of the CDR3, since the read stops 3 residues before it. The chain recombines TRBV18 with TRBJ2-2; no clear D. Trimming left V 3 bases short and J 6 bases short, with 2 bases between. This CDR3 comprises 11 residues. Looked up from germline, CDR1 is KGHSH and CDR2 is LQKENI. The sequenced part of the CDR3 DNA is TGTGCCAGCTCACCCGCCGGGGAG. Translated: CASSPAGE. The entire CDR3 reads CASSPAGELFF.

The CDR3 bases that were read are TGCGCCAGCCGACTAGCGGAGGTCAATGAG. This translates into CASRLAEVNE. The full CDR3 is CASRLAEVNEQFF. The V call is TRBV5-1, the J call TRBJ2-1, with 9 bases lining up with TRBD2. The read terminates 3 residues before the CDR3 end, so the remaining end is supplied by the germline J gene. J gave up 6 bases and V 7 bases, and 5 bases lay outside the gene matches. The CDR3 loop spans 13 amino acids. The V gene's germline CDR1 is SGHRS and CDR2 YFSETQ.

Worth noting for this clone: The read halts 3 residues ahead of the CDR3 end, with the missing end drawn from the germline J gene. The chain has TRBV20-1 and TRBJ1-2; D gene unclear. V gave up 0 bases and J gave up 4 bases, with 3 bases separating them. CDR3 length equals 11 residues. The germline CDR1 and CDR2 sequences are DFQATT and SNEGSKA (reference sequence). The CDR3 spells CSARDFYGYTF. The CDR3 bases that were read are TGCAGTGCTAGAGACTTCTATGGC.